These 29 T cell receptor beta chains came from one sample sequenced in a study of T-cell reconstitution after alpha-beta-depleted transplantation in children. Unique molecular identifiers were incorporated when the TCRbeta library was constructed. TCRdb re-analysed the PCR reads in MiXCR, keeping a single row per CDR3 protein. This table has approximately 270,000 distinct CDR3 sequences, 20% to 30% appearing once. The specimen was PBMCs, mostly from graft donor cells, collected 360 days after TCRalphabeta/CD19-depleted stem cell transplant. The source is a female patient aged 2-15 years who had a stem cell transplant for congenital amegakaryocytic thrombocytopenia, so the T cells may come from the graft donor.

This sequence joins TRBV2 and TRBJ1-1, with a tentative D call TRBD1 (5 bases). The germline V gene encodes CDR1 SNHLY and CDR2 FYNNEI. CDR3 length equals 14 residues. V was trimmed by 5 bases and J by 0 bases, leaving 10 bases between them. The CDR3 DNA follows: TGTGCCAGCAGTTGGGGCGGAATGAACACTGAAGCTTTCTTT. As protein: CASSWGGMNTEAFF.

CDR3 in DNA: TGTGCCAGCAGTTACGCAACGGTGGACGAGCAGTACTTC. Translation: CASSYATVDEQYF. The chain has TRBV6-6 and TRBJ2-7; D unresolved. V was cut by 2 bases and J by 5 bases, with 10 bases left in between. This CDR3 is built from 13 residues. Germline values: CDR1 MNHNY, CDR2 SVGAGI (reference sequence).

The genes are TRBV7-9 and TRBJ2-3; D not resolved. The CDR3 has 11 amino acids. V was pared by 5 bases and J by 4 bases, with 4 bases between. From germline, CDR1 is SEHNR and CDR2 FQNEAQ (reference sequence). CDR3 in amino acids: CASSPPDTQYF. The CDR3 DNA reads TGTGCCAGCAGCCCACCAGATACGCAGTATTTT.

The chain couples TRBV18 to TRBJ2-5; D unresolved. V lost 3 bases and J 4 bases, leaving 9 bases between the germline ends. The CDR3 extends over 13 amino acids. The V gene's germline CDR1 is KGHSH and CDR2 LQKENI. This CDR3 is CASSPSTLETQYF. CDR3 nucleotides: TGTGCCAGCTCACCGAGTACCCTAGAGACCCAGTACTTC.

This clonotype showed up many times. The rearrangement links TRBV11-2 to TRBJ2-1, with D perhaps TRBD1 or TRBD2 (5 bases each). The CDR3 contains 15 residues. CDR1 SGHAT and CDR2 FQNNGV come from the germline V gene. Trimming pared 5 bases from V and 8 bases from J, leaving 19 bases between. The CDR3 reads CASSPTGTTDHEQFF. In DNA form, the CDR3 reads TGTGCCAGCAGCCCCACGGGGACCACGGACCATGAGCAGTTCTTC. The full variable domain, in which reference TRBV11-2 and TRBJ2-1 provide the parts outside the CDR3, is EAGVAQSPRYKIIEKRQSVAFWCNPISGHATLYWYQQILGQGPKLLIQFQNNGVVDDSQLPKDRFSAERLKGVDSTLKIQPAKLEDSAVYLCASSPTGTTDHEQFFGPGTRLTVL.

The chain carries TRBV12-3 or TRBV12-4 and TRBJ2-2; D not certain. This CDR3 is 18 amino acids long. Between the trimmed V and J ends, which lost 3 bases and 2 bases, there was a span of 19 bases. CDR3 nucleotides: TGTGCCAGCAGTTTCGTGACGGGCCCAACCCGAAACACCGGGGAGCTGTTTTTT. Its translation: CASSFVTGPTRNTGELFF.

This clonotype has a handful of counts. V is TRBV14 and J is TRBJ2-1; D is possibly TRBD1 or TRBD2 (5 bases each). The CDR3 consists of 14 residues. V dropped 3 bases and J dropped 1 base, with 7 bases sitting between them. Germline CDR1 and CDR2: SGHDN and FVKESK. CDR3 coding DNA: TGTGCCAGCAGCCAGGGGGTGTCCTACAATGAGCAGTTCTTC. Residues: CASSQGVSYNEQFF.

This clonotype was detected only a few times. This chain links TRBV5-1 with TRBJ1-2; tentative D call: TRBD1 (6 bases). CDR1 and CDR2 (germline): SGHRS, YFSETQ. The CDR3 sequence is 14 residues long. Trimming shortened V by 1 base and J by 3 bases, and 10 bases separated the two germline ends. DNA of the CDR3: TGCGCCAGCAGCTTGATGGCAGGGGACTATGGCTACACCTTC. As protein: CASSLMAGDYGYTF.

The chain uses TRBV18 and TRBJ2-7; no reliable D call. This CDR3 region has 14 residues. CDR1 is KGHSH and CDR2 is LQKENI in the germline V gene. The ends were cut back, 1 base at V and 4 bases at J, with 11 bases in the middle. CDR3 DNA sequence: TGTGCCAGCTCACCACAGATGCACTCATACGAGCAGTACTTC. Its translation is CASSPQMHSYEQYF.

This clonotype appeared a few times. The chain joins TRBV12-3 or TRBV12-4 to TRBJ1-6, with 7 bases that match TRBD1. J was trimmed by 6 bases and V by 3 bases; bases with no gene match: 8. This CDR3 region has 16 residues. Written as DNA, the CDR3 is TGTGCCAGCAGTTTCTCCAAGACAGGGAGTAATTCACCCCTCCACTTT. Translated: CASSFSKTGSNSPLHF.

This chain uses TRBV15 with TRBJ2-1; the D gene is possibly TRBD2 (5 bases). Germline V gene lookup returns CDR1 LNHNV and CDR2 YYDKDF (reference sequence). CDR3 length: 15 amino acids. Trimming took off 4 bases at V and 6 bases at J, with 16 bases between the two ends. The CDR3 coding sequence is TGTGCCACCAGCACCTCGGGCCGAGGGAGCAATGAGCAGTTCTTC. Translation gives CATSTSGRGSNEQFF.

This clonotype was seen a few times. The CDR3 sequence: CASSTHGGAKDTEAFF. The CDR3 coding sequence is TGTGCCAGCAGTACCCATGGGGGGGCCAAGGACACTGAAGCTTTCTTT. The genes are TRBV12-3 or TRBV12-4 and TRBJ1-1, with D perhaps matching TRBD1 (6 bases). This CDR3 is 16 amino acids long. Trimming removed 5 bases from V and 3 bases from J, with 19 bases in between.

In its sample, this clonotype was seen many times. This rearrangement joins TRBV5-1 to TRBJ1-2, with TRBD1 identical over 8 bases. The CDR3 is 13 residues long. J gave up 6 bases and V 4 bases, and 5 bases lay outside the gene matches. Germline values: CDR1 SGHRS, CDR2 YFSETQ. The CDR3 bases are TGCGCCAGCAGCCAAGACAGGGGTGATGGCTACACCTTC. Translating it yields CASSQDRGDGYTF.

The rearrangement uses TRBV7-2 and TRBJ1-4; TRBD1 matches at 10 bases. Germline CDR1 reads SGHTA; CDR2 reads FQGNSA. CDR3 size: 16 residues. The J segment lost 5 bases and the V segment lost 5 bases, leaving 8 bases of the junction unmatched. The DNA of the CDR3 is TGTGCCAGCAGCACCTGGGGACAGGGGACAAATGAAAAACTGTTTTTT. Encoded protein: CASSTWGQGTNEKLFF. The full variable domain, completed using reference TRBV7-2 and TRBJ1-4, is GAGVSQSPSNKVTEKGKDVELRCDPISGHTALYWYRQSLGQGLEFLIYFQGNSAPDKSGLPSDRFSAERTGGSVSTLTIQRTQQEDSAVYLCASSTWGQGTNEKLFFGSGTQLSVL.

This chain links TRBV20-1 with TRBJ2-3, with 7 bases matching TRBD1. Germline-derived CDR1 and CDR2 are DFQATT and SNEGSKA (reference sequence). The V and J ends lost 0 bases and 5 bases, in that order; junction bases with no gene match: 11. CDR3 length equals 16 residues. The CDR3 DNA sequence: TGCAGTGCTAGAGACGCTACAGGGGACGGGGTAGATACGCAGTATTTT. It translates to CSARDATGDGVDTQYF.

This clonotype showed up just a few times. The V and J genes are TRBV20-1 and TRBJ2-3; perhaps TRBD2 as D (6 bases). V was clipped by 6 bases and J by 0 bases, with 13 bases between them. Germline V gene lookup returns CDR1 DFQATT and CDR2 SNEGSKA (reference sequence). This CDR3 is 14 amino acids long. The CDR3 reads CSALRGVSTDTQYF. CDR3 nucleotides: TGCAGTGCCCTCCGCGGGGTCAGCACAGATACGCAGTATTTT.

This clonotype was observed a handful of times. The chain recombines TRBV27 with TRBJ2-1; D not resolved. The CDR3 totals 11 residues. The germline CDR1 and CDR2 sequences are MNHEY and SMNVEV (reference sequence). Trimming cost V 6 bases and J 4 bases, with 4 bases left between them. The DNA for the CDR3 is TGTGCCAGCAGGCAGTACAATGAGCAGTTCTTC. This encodes CASRQYNEQFF.

The V call is TRBV28, the J call TRBJ2-1; D gene unclear. This CDR3 contains 15 residues. Per germline, CDR1 MDHEN and CDR2 SYDVKM. V dropped 5 bases and J dropped 3 bases, with 14 bases sitting between them. CDR3 sequence (DNA): TGTGCCAGCAGTCCACTGCGGACCAACTACAATGAGCAGTTCTTC. It encodes CASSPLRTNYNEQFF.

This clonotype was recorded a few times. This sequence joins TRBV5-1 and TRBJ2-1, with TRBD2 matching over 8 bases. Germline trimming cut 4 bases from V and 7 bases from J; bases unmatched to any gene: 13. CDR1 SGHRS and CDR2 YFSETQ come from the germline V gene. The CDR3 totals 16 residues. As DNA, the CDR3 is TGCGCCAGCAGCCGCCAAACTAGCGGAAAGGGGAATGAGCAGTTCTTC. Protein product: CASSRQTSGKGNEQFF.

This clonotype was seen at least ten times. The rearrangement links TRBV29-1 to TRBJ1-2; TRBD1 matches at 7 bases. Germline trimming cut 3 bases from V and 2 bases from J; bases unmatched to any gene: 9. The CDR3 loop spans 15 amino acids. CDR1 SQVTM and CDR2 ANQGSEA come from the germline V gene. This CDR3 reads CSVDLTGAANYGYTF. The CDR3 DNA reads as TGCAGCGTTGACCTTACAGGGGCAGCGAACTATGGCTACACCTTC.

The V gene is TRBV7-6, the J gene TRBJ2-7, with D unresolved. The CDR3 has 14 amino acids. CDR1 and CDR2 from the germline V gene are SGHVS and FNYEAQ. V lost 1 base, J lost 4 bases, and 11 bases lay in between. The CDR3: CASSLGDLYYEQYF. The CDR3 DNA is TGTGCCAGCAGCTTAGGGGATTTGTATTACGAGCAGTACTTC.

The chain has TRBV25-1 and TRBJ2-5; a weak D match, TRBD2 (6 bases). The V end was cut by 4 bases, the J end by 2 bases, with 11 bases between. This CDR3 is built from 14 residues. The germline V gene has CDR1 MGHDK and CDR2 SYGVNS. CDR3 residues: CASSGLAGQETQYF. CDR3 coding DNA: TGTGCCAGCAGTGGTCTTGCGGGGCAAGAGACCCAGTACTTC.

This clonotype was detected once. The rearrangement joins TRBV11-1 to TRBJ2-1; 7 bases are shared with TRBD2. This CDR3 has 16 residues. Trimming took 2 bases from V and 5 from J; bases not matched to a gene: 9. Germline V gene data show CDR1 as SGHAT and CDR2 as FQDESV (reference sequence). The CDR3 reads CASSLKRLADDNEQFF. The CDR3 bases are TGTGCCAGCAGCTTAAAACGGCTAGCGGATGACAATGAGCAGTTCTTC.

This rearrangement joins TRBV15 to TRBJ2-3, with TRBD2 identical over 8 bases. The CDR3 length is 17 residues. Germline CDR1 LNHNV, CDR2 YYDKDF (reference sequence). The V and J ends lost 4 bases and 0 bases, in that order; junction bases with no gene match: 9. CDR3 bases: TGTGCCACCAGCAACGTCTGGACTAGCCCGAGCACAGATACGCAGTATTTT. The encoded protein is CATSNVWTSPSTDTQYF.

This clonotype occurred many times. The chain joins TRBV20-1 to TRBJ2-7; D gene unclear. This CDR3 spans 12 amino acids. Germline CDR1 is DFQATT and CDR2 is SNEGSKA (reference sequence). The V gene lost 6 bases and the J gene lost 4 bases, with 13 bases spanning the gap. The CDR3 DNA follows: TGCAGTGCCTCACTTTGGCTGTACGAGCAGTACTTC. It encodes CSASLWLYEQYF.

The chain employs TRBV4-2 and TRBJ1-5; no firm D call. This CDR3 is built from 14 residues. Germline CDR1 is LGHNA and CDR2 is YNFKEQ. V was pared by 4 bases and J by 3 bases, with 10 bases between. The CDR3 bases are TGTGCCAGCAGCCTGACCCAGGTCAATCAGCCCCAGCATTTT. Translated: CASSLTQVNQPQHF.

This clonotype has ten or more counts. The chain carries TRBV5-5 and TRBJ2-3, with 13 nucleotides matching TRBD2. V lost 4 bases and J lost 6; bases outside the gene matches: 11. CDR3 length equals 17 residues. The germline CDR1 and CDR2 sequences are SGHKS and YYEKEE (reference sequence). CDR3 DNA: TGTGCCAGCAGCGTCGGACTAGCGGGAGTTGCAGGCGATACGCAGTATTTT. It encodes CASSVGLAGVAGDTQYF.

This clonotype was seen a few times. The chain recombines TRBV29-1 with TRBJ1-2; the D gene is possibly TRBD1 (6 bases). V lost 3 bases to trimming and J lost 7 bases, with 15 bases between them. From germline, CDR1 is SQVTM and CDR2 ANQGSEA. The CDR3 loop spans 13 amino acids. CDR3 residues: CSVDQGLYSGYTF. The CDR3 DNA follows: TGCAGCGTTGACCAGGGGCTTTATTCTGGCTACACCTTC. Full variable domain (missing parts from reference TRBV29-1 and TRBJ1-2): SAVISQKPSRDICQRGTSLTIQCQVDSQVTMMFWYRQQPGQSLTLIATANQGSEATYESGFVIDKFPISRPNLTFSTLTVSNMSPEDSSIYLCSVDQGLYSGYTFGSGTRLTVV.

This sequence joins TRBV29-1 and TRBJ2-7; 10 bases agree with TRBD1. Trimming removed 2 bases from V and 3 bases from J; junction bases left unmatched: 7. CDR1 is SQVTM and CDR2 is ANQGSEA in the germline V gene. The CDR3 loop spans 15 amino acids. CDR3 DNA sequence: TGCAGCGTTGAAAGGCGACAGGGGGCGTACTACGAGCAGTACTTC. This gives the protein CSVERRQGAYYEQYF.